This TCR beta chain was captured by sequencing in a study of blood T cell repertoires in COVID-19. This CDR3 spans 15 amino acids. The trim removed 2 bases at V and 7 bases at J, leaving 4 bases unmatched. Germline V gives CDR1 KGHSH, CDR2 LQKENI. The protocol was immunoSEQ multiplex PCR, while the TCRdb copy is restricted to in-frame clones and leaves out a portion. The table has 250,000 or so clones, 70% to 90% seen once. Sample: PBMCs or T cells enriched from blood (not recorded which). This receptor was identified in a woman in her 30s with acute COVID-19. V is TRBV18 and J is TRBJ2-1, with 11 positions matching TRBD2. CDR3 amino acids: CASSPTSGSSNEQFF. The CDR3 DNA follows: TGTGCCAGCTCACCAACTAGCGGGAGTTCTAATGAGCAGTTCTTC.